The 9 T cell receptor beta chains reported below all come from one sample, sequenced in a study of graft-versus-host responses after intestinal transplantation. No antigens are known for them. Clones were read by immunoSEQ multiplex PCR, and TCRdb kept only the in-frame ones, dropping some. The sample holds fewer than 60,000 clones, about four fifths seen once. Sequenced here: unstimulated CD4+ T cells sorted from spleen or lymph node cells, sampled before transplant. These receptors all stem from a human donor who was the organ donor for an intestinal transplant.

V is TRBV27 and J is TRBJ1-1; D may be TRBD1 (6 bases). The CDR3 runs to 12 residues. Trimming left V 8 bases short and J 1 base short, with 8 bases between. Germline V lookup: CDR1 MNHEY, CDR2 SMNVEV (reference sequence). Written as DNA, the CDR3 is TGTGCCAGCCGCAGGGGGAACACTGAAGCTTTCTTT. Its translation: CASRRGNTEAFF.

In DNA form, the CDR3 reads TGCGCCAGCAGCTGGCGACTAGCGGGGGGGCCGAACACCGGGGAGCTGTTTTTT. It encodes CASSWRLAGGPNTGELFF. The chain recombines TRBV5-1 with TRBJ2-2, with 14 positions matching TRBD2. V shed 3 bases, J shed 0 bases, and the junction held 4 bases outside the gene matches. The CDR3 contains 18 residues. Germline V gives CDR1 SGHRS, CDR2 YFSETQ.

The chain uses TRBV9 and TRBJ2-1, with 11 bases aligning to TRBD2. Germline V gives CDR1 SGDLS, CDR2 YYNGEE. Trimming removed 2 bases from V and 3 bases from J; junction bases left unmatched: 22. The CDR3 is 22 amino acids. CDR3 region: CASSVTLEEVAGGPSHYNEQFF. The CDR3 nucleotides read TGTGCCAGCAGCGTGACCCTTGAGGAGGTAGCGGGAGGGCCTAGCCACTACAATGAGCAGTTCTTC.

V is TRBV9 and J is TRBJ2-5, with D unclear. The CDR3 runs to 13 residues. Germline values: CDR1 SGDLS, CDR2 YYNGEE. Trimming stripped 2 bases from V and 5 bases from J, with 10 bases between. CDR3 nucleotides: TGTGCCAGCAGCGTCCGGGCCCGGGAGACCCAGTACTTC. This gives the protein CASSVRARETQYF.

The chain employs TRBV6-1 and TRBJ2-7; TRBD1 matches at 9 bases. Germline-derived CDR1 and CDR2 are MNHNS and SASEGT. V trimming: 8 bases; J trimming: 1 base; junction bases outside the gene matches: 6. The CDR3 totals 14 residues. CDR3 amino acids: CASAGQGPSYEQYF. DNA of the CDR3: TGTGCCAGCGCCGGACAGGGGCCATCCTACGAGCAGTACTTC.

The chain is built from TRBV5-4 and TRBJ1-2; 8 positions agree with TRBD1. Trimming cost V 5 bases and J 2 bases; bases outside gene matches: 5. Germline-derived CDR1 and CDR2 are SGHNT and YYREEE (reference sequence). CDR3 length equals 14 residues. CDR3 sequence (DNA): TGTGCCAGCAGAACGACAGGGGAAAACTATGGCTACACCTTC. Amino acids: CASRTTGENYGYTF.

This clone was picked up one time. This chain connects TRBV5-1 to TRBJ2-3, with D unclear. Trimming stripped 0 bases from V and 0 bases from J, with 8 bases between. CDR3 size: 15 residues. CDR1 and CDR2 from the germline V gene are SGHRS and YFSETQ. The CDR3 DNA reads TGCGCCAGCAGCTTGGCCCAAGCTAGCACAGATACGCAGTATTTT. Its protein is CASSLAQASTDTQYF.

This chain links TRBV5-8 with TRBJ1-1; no firm D call. Deletions cut 2 bases from V and 4 bases from J, with 9 bases between. CDR1 is SGHTS and CDR2 is YDEGEE in the germline V gene. The CDR3 spans 13 residues. The chain's CDR3 is CASSFSRGTEAFF. CDR3 in DNA: TGTGCCAGCAGCTTTTCTAGAGGCACTGAAGCTTTCTTT.

The chain recombines TRBV10-3 with TRBJ2-3; the match to TRBD2 covers 14 bases. CDR1 is ENHRY, CDR2 SYGVKD, per germline. The J segment lost 5 bases and the V segment lost 4 bases, leaving 5 bases of the junction unmatched. This CDR3 has 16 amino acids. CDR3 sequence: CAISAGTSGRRDTQYF. The CDR3 coding sequence is TGTGCCATCAGTGCAGGGACTAGCGGGAGAAGAGATACGCAGTATTTT.